The 32 T cell receptor beta chains below were found in one sample sequenced in a study of blood T cell repertoires in COVID-19. Repertoires were generated with immunoSEQ multiplex PCR, while TCRdb's copy carries only in-frame clones and drops some. The sample has 50,000 to 70,000 clones; around 84% are singletons. Input material: peripheral blood. The source of these receptors is a man aged 45-65 years with active COVID-19.

A word on this clone: The junction and the germline gene differ at one end; a read error may be behind it. The chain has TRBV19 and TRBJ1-3; D is uncertain. The length of the CDR3 is 14 residues. Germline loops: CDR1 LNHDA, CDR2 SQIVND (reference sequence). This CDR3 reads CASSIGLDSRECVF. Here the CDR3 DNA reads TGTGCCAGTAGTATCGGCCTCGATTCCCGGGAATGCGTTTTT.

The chain is built from TRBV19 and TRBJ1-2; D possibly corresponds to TRBD1 (5 bases). Germline CDR1 and CDR2: LNHDA and SQIVND (reference sequence). The CDR3 has 15 amino acids. Deletions cut 3 bases from V and 0 bases from J, with 11 bases between. The chain's CDR3 is CASSMPTGANYGYTF. The DNA for the CDR3 is TGTGCCAGTAGTATGCCTACAGGAGCTAACTATGGCTACACCTTC.

The gene calls are TRBV4-2 and TRBJ1-3; possibly TRBD1 for D (6 bases). The germline V and J ends were trimmed by 1 base and 2 bases, with 15 bases remaining between them. Germline-derived CDR1 and CDR2 are LGHNA and YNFKEQ. The CDR3 covers 17 residues. CDR3 DNA: TGTGCCAGCAGCCAAGGGGGCCGTCGGACAGCTGGAAACACCATATATTTT. Translating it yields CASSQGGRRTAGNTIYF.

The chain is built from TRBV4-1 and TRBJ2-3; maybe TRBD2 (6 bases). The CDR3 consists of 16 residues. In germline, CDR1 is MGHRA, CDR2 YSYEKL. The ends were cut back, 3 bases at V and 0 bases at J, with 13 bases in the middle. CDR3: CASSHPGAGSTDTQYF. The CDR3 DNA is TGCGCCAGCAGCCACCCTGGAGCGGGTAGCACAGATACGCAGTATTTT.

This clone was found once. The chain carries TRBV4-2 and TRBJ2-3; weak D call: TRBD1 (5 bases). Germline V CDR1 and CDR2: LGHNA, YNFKEQ. The CDR3 is made up of 19 amino acids. V was trimmed by 1 base and J by 4 bases, leaving 24 bases between them. The CDR3 is CASSQVPSGVGTGADTQYF. CDR3 DNA: TGTGCCAGCAGCCAAGTCCCCTCCGGAGTAGGAACAGGAGCAGATACGCAGTATTTT.

V and J are TRBV12-3 or TRBV12-4 and TRBJ1-1, with TRBD1 identical over 8 bases. The ends lost 6 bases at V and 4 bases at J; junction bases unmatched: 4. The CDR3 extends over 13 amino acids. The CDR3 DNA follows: TGTGCCAGCAGATTTACAGGGGGCACTGAAGCTTTCTTT. Translated: CASRFTGGTEAFF.

This chain links TRBV5-6 with TRBJ2-5; TRBD1 agrees at 8 bases. V shed 1 base, J shed 5 bases, and the junction held 16 bases outside the gene matches. Germline V gene sequence: CDR1 SGHDT, CDR2 YYEEEE. The CDR3 totals 18 residues. This CDR3 is CASSLPVGRGLFRETQYF. For the CDR3, the DNA is TGTGCCAGCAGCTTGCCAGTCGGCAGGGGGCTCTTCCGGGAGACCCAGTACTTC.

This clone appeared a single time. The J gene is TRBJ2-4, the V gene TRBV9; 7 bases map to TRBD1. J lost 0 bases, V lost 0 bases, and 9 bases had no gene match. The CDR3 totals 18 residues. Germline V CDR1 and CDR2: SGDLS, YYNGEE. The CDR3 DNA is TGTGCCAGCAGCGTAGCTCCGGGGACAGCTTCAGCCAAAAACATTCAGTACTTC. This codes for CASSVAPGTASAKNIQYF.

The V call is TRBV9, the J call TRBJ1-2; the D is unclear. CDR3 length: 15 residues. V was cut by 0 bases and J by 0 bases, with 9 bases left in between. Germline CDR1 and CDR2: SGDLS and YYNGEE. CDR3 DNA: TGTGCCAGCAGCGTAGAGAGCGGGGCTAACTATGGCTACACCTTC. It codes for CASSVESGANYGYTF.

This sequence joins TRBV2 and TRBJ2-7; 8 nucleotides align to TRBD2. Trimming removed 6 bases from V and 1 base from J; junction bases left unmatched: 8. The length of the CDR3 is 15 residues. The V gene's germline CDR1 is SNHLY and CDR2 FYNNEI. The CDR3, as DNA: TGTGCCAGCAGCCTAAGCGGGGGATATTCCTACGAGCAGTACTTC. Translating gives CASSLSGGYSYEQYF.

This sequence joins TRBV3-1 (or the pseudogene TRBV3-2) and TRBJ2-3; 7 nucleotides match TRBD1. CDR1 LGHDT and CDR2 YNNKEL come from the germline V gene (reference sequence). The CDR3 sequence is 16 residues long. V dropped 3 bases and J dropped 1; count of bases not matched to a gene: 7. Here the CDR3 reads CASSQHRDRRTDTQYF. In nucleotides, the CDR3 is TGTGCCAGCAGCCAGCATCGGGACAGACGCACAGATACGCAGTATTTT.

The CDR3 bases are TGTGCCAGCAGTTTATCCCTAAATCAGCCCCAGCATTTT. It translates to CASSLSLNQPQHF. The V gene is TRBV27, the J gene TRBJ1-5; D is undetermined. CDR3 length equals 13 residues. In germline, CDR1 is MNHEY, CDR2 SMNVEV (reference sequence). Trimming left V 0 bases short and J 4 bases short, with 4 bases between.

V usage is TRBV5-1 and J usage is TRBJ1-5; D not certain. The CDR3 is 14 amino acids. Germline V gives CDR1 SGHRS, CDR2 YFSETQ. Trimming shortened V by 0 bases and J by 3 bases, and 7 bases separated the two germline ends. The CDR3 region has the DNA TGCGCCAGCAGCTTGGCCGGTAACAATCAGCCCCAGCATTTT. Translation: CASSLAGNNQPQHF.

V and J are TRBV12-5 and TRBJ1-6, with unresolved D. The ends were cut back, 3 bases at V and 2 bases at J, with 14 bases in the middle. The germline V gene has CDR1 LGHNT and CDR2 FRNRAP. CDR3 size: 17 residues. In DNA, the CDR3 is TGTGCTAGTGGTTTTTGGAGAGGAGACCCCTATAATTCACCCCTCCACTTT. Encoded protein: CASGFWRGDPYNSPLHF.

This clone was seen more than once but under ten times. The chain uses TRBV12-3 or TRBV12-4 and TRBJ2-1; TRBD2 might be the D (5 bases). CDR3 length: 11 amino acids. V was clipped by 6 bases and J by 14 bases, with 14 bases between them. The CDR3 region has the DNA TGTGCCAGCAGGCTCGGGGTATCGGAGTTCTTC. The encoded protein is CASRLGVSEFF.

V usage is TRBV15 and J usage is TRBJ2-5; D not certain. The CDR3 sequence is 12 residues long. In germline, CDR1 is LNHNV, CDR2 YYDKDF (reference sequence). Trimming cost V 5 bases and J 5 bases, with 9 bases left between them. The CDR3 sequence is CATSSVSETQYF. The CDR3 DNA reads TGTGCCACCAGCTCCGTGTCGGAGACCCAGTACTTC.

This clone was counted once. CDR3 residues: CASGLVRTGNTEAFF. CDR3 coding DNA: TGTGCTAGTGGTTTGGTACGGACAGGGAACACTGAAGCTTTCTTT. The gene calls are TRBV12-5 and TRBJ1-1, with 7 bases that match TRBD1. Germline values: CDR1 LGHNT, CDR2 FRNRAP. The V gene end was trimmed by 0 bases and the J gene end by 1 base; junction bases not matched to a gene: 2. The CDR3 is made up of 15 amino acids.

With respect to this clone: In the same sample, other DNA sequences code for this CDR3. CDR3 coding DNA: TGCAGTGCTAGTTCAGGGCACGAGCAGTACGTC. This gives the protein CSASSGHEQYV. J is TRBJ2-7 and V is TRBV20-1, with D tentatively TRBD1 (5 bases). Per germline, CDR1 DFQATT and CDR2 SNEGSKA (reference sequence). The CDR3 is made up of 11 amino acids. Trimming removed 3 bases at V and 5 bases at J, with 8 bases between.

The chain combines TRBV11-2 with TRBJ2-7, with 8 bases identical to TRBD2. There are 16 residues in the CDR3. The V segment lost 5 bases and the J segment 3 bases; nucleotides outside the gene matches: 12. The germline gives CDR1 SGHAT, CDR2 FQNNGV. CDR3 nucleotide sequence: TGTGCCAGCAGCCTCATACGACGGACTAGCAGCTACGAGCAGTACTTC. It translates to CASSLIRRTSSYEQYF. Full variable domain (remainder filled in from reference TRBV11-2 and TRBJ2-7): EAGVAQSPRYKIIEKRQSVAFWCNPISGHATLYWYQQILGQGPKLLIQFQNNGVVDDSQLPKDRFSAERLKGVDSTLKIQPAKLEDSAVYLCASSLIRRTSSYEQYFGPGTRLTVT.

This clone was counted between two and nine times. This chain uses TRBV7-2 with TRBJ2-1; 9 positions match TRBD2. The CDR3 consists of 17 residues. CDR1 and CDR2 (germline): SGHTA, FQGNSA. V shed 0 bases and J 2 bases; nucleotides not matched to a gene: 5. The DNA for the CDR3 is TGTGCCAGCAGCTTAGCGGCGGGAGGGCTGACCTACAATGAGCAGTTCTTC. Encoded protein: CASSLAAGGLTYNEQFF.

The rearrangement links TRBV2 to TRBJ1-3; 8 positions match TRBD1. The germline CDR1 and CDR2 sequences are SNHLY and FYNNEI. CDR3 length: 16 amino acids. V gave up 3 bases and J gave up 0 bases; unmatched junction bases: 4. The CDR3 here is CASSDRTGGSGNTIYF. In DNA, the CDR3 is TGTGCCAGCAGTGATAGAACAGGGGGCTCTGGAAACACCATATATTTT.

V and J are TRBV2 and TRBJ2-2; the match to TRBD1 covers 8 bases. The CDR3 covers 16 residues. The germline V gene encodes CDR1 SNHLY and CDR2 FYNNEI. After removal of 6 bases from V and 0 bases from J, the junction contained 6 bases not matched to a gene. The CDR3 reads CASRQGQGSNTGELFF. CDR3 DNA sequence: TGTGCCAGCAGGCAAGGACAGGGTTCGAACACCGGGGAGCTGTTTTTT.

V and J are TRBV6-5 and TRBJ2-5; a weak D match, TRBD1 (6 bases). This CDR3 has 13 amino acids. Trimming shortened V by 6 bases and J by 1 base, and 9 bases separated the two germline ends. From germline, CDR1 is MNHEY and CDR2 SVGAGI. The CDR3 sequence is CASSQDSQETQYF. The DNA of the CDR3 is TGTGCCAGCAGCCAGGACAGCCAAGAGACCCAGTACTTC.

The chain has TRBV11-2 and TRBJ1-1; possibly TRBD1 for D (6 bases). Trimming took 5 bases from V and 7 from J, leaving 14 bases between them. Germline V lookup: CDR1 SGHAT, CDR2 FQNNGV. The CDR3 extends over 13 amino acids. The CDR3 sequence is CASSPGQQGEAFF. CDR3 DNA: TGTGCCAGCAGCCCAGGACAGCAGGGTGAAGCTTTCTTT.

In this sample, this clone turned up once. V is TRBV4-2 and J is TRBJ2-2; maybe TRBD1 (5 bases). Trimming took off 0 bases at V and 5 bases at J, with 16 bases between the two ends. CDR3 size: 17 residues. Germline assignment: CDR1 LGHNA and CDR2 YNFKEQ. CDR3 residues: CASSQEGPRVPTGELFF. CDR3 DNA sequence: TGTGCCAGCAGCCAAGAGGGGCCCCGGGTCCCTACCGGGGAGCTGTTTTTT.

The rearrangement joins TRBV19 to TRBJ2-5; no definite D call. Germline values: CDR1 LNHDA, CDR2 SQIVND (reference sequence). Trimming removed 7 bases from V and 4 bases from J, with 7 bases in between. The CDR3 sequence is 11 residues long. CDR3 residues: CASKERETQYF. The CDR3 region has the DNA TGTGCCAGTAAGGAGAGAGAGACCCAGTACTTC.

Comments on this clone: Distinct nucleotide sequences in the sample also encode this CDR3. The CDR3, as DNA: TGCAGCGTGGGACTAGCGGCAAACACCGGGGAGCTGTTTTTT. Its protein product is CSVGLAANTGELFF. The chain combines TRBV29-1 with TRBJ2-2, with 11 bases identical to TRBD2. The CDR3 has 14 amino acids. V shed 6 bases, J shed 2 bases, and the junction held 2 bases outside the gene matches. Looked up from germline, CDR1 is SQVTM and CDR2 is ANQGSEA.

The gene calls are TRBV7-8 and TRBJ2-7; possible D gene TRBD1, 7 bases. V was pared by 5 bases and J by 4 bases, with 15 bases between. Germline CDR1 and CDR2: SGHVS and FQNEAQ. CDR3 size: 14 residues. The CDR3 bases are TGTGCCAGCAGCGTTAACAGGGGAGGTTACGAGCAGTACGTC. As protein: CASSVNRGGYEQYV.

J is TRBJ2-7 and V is TRBV2, with D perhaps matching TRBD2 (5 bases). The CDR3 is 13 amino acids. V lost 3 bases and J 8 bases, leaving 14 bases between the germline ends. In germline, CDR1 is SNHLY, CDR2 FYNNEI. The CDR3 loop is CASSEPGSFKQYV. The CDR3 DNA reads as TGTGCCAGCAGTGAGCCGGGATCATTTAAGCAGTACGTC.

This clone was found once. The chain uses TRBV2 and TRBJ2-7; 9 nucleotides line up with TRBD1. Losses at the gene ends were 6 bases for V and 4 bases for J; bases not matched to a gene: 13. The CDR3 consists of 16 residues. Germline CDR1 SNHLY, CDR2 FYNNEI. The CDR3 DNA follows: TGTGCCAGCAGCCCACCCCTGCGGGACAGGGCATACGAGCAGTACTTC. Translated: CASSPPLRDRAYEQYF.

Worth noting for this clone: At one boundary the junction diverges from the germline segment, which might be a read error. This rearrangement joins TRBV6-1 to TRBJ1-3; 10 nucleotides agree with TRBD1. The CDR3 covers 16 residues. Germline V gives CDR1 MNHNS, CDR2 SASEGT. The CDR3, as DNA: TGTGCCAGCAGAGAAGAAGGGACAGGGGATGGAAACACCATATATTTT. This encodes CASREEGTGDGNTIYF.

The chain employs TRBV5-1 and TRBJ1-1; no clear D. The length of the CDR3 is 13 residues. V lost 5 bases to trimming and J lost 4 bases, with 12 bases between them. Per germline, CDR1 SGHRS and CDR2 YFSETQ. The CDR3, as DNA: TGCGCCAGCAGACCGGACTTGGGCACTGAAGCTTTCTTT. It translates to CASRPDLGTEAFF. Filled out from reference TRBV5-1 and TRBJ1-1, the complete variable domain reads KAGVTQTPRYLIKTRGQQVTLSCSPISGHRSVSWYQQTPGQGLQFLFEYFSETQRNKGNFPGRFSGRQFSNSRSEMNVSTLELGDSALYLCASRPDLGTEAFFGQGTRLTVV.